A single sample is the source of the 10 T cell receptor beta chains below, sequenced in a study of OX40 agonist ivuxolimab in advanced cancers. Libraries were prepared by immunoSEQ multiplex PCR; TCRdb keeps only in-frame clonotypes and omits some of them. The sample contains tens of thousands of clones, 85% to 90% of which appear only once. Sequenced here: CD4+ or CD8+ T cells sorted from blood, sampled in a trial of the OX40 agonist ivuxolimab. The receptors were sampled from an adult with an advanced solid tumor such as melanoma, head and neck, liver or kidney cancer.

This chain connects TRBV27 to TRBJ2-1, with D possibly being TRBD2 (6 bases). This CDR3 contains 15 residues. Germline loops: CDR1 MNHEY, CDR2 SMNVEV (reference sequence). The V end lost 5 bases, the J end lost 7 bases, and 18 bases lay between the germline ends. The CDR3 protein is CASSLGTSLLNEQFF. Here the CDR3 DNA reads TGTGCCAGCAGTCTCGGGACTTCCCTTTTGAATGAGCAGTTCTTC.

The chain is built from TRBV14 and TRBJ1-4; 8 positions agree with TRBD1. Germline CDR1 reads SGHDN; CDR2 reads FVKESK. This CDR3 contains 17 residues. With V trimmed by 0 bases and J by 10 bases, 13 bases remained unmatched. This chain's CDR3 is CASSQEGQGGLSGKLFF. Written as DNA, the CDR3 is TGTGCCAGCAGCCAAGAAGGACAGGGTGGGCTATCAGGAAAACTGTTTTTT.

V gene TRBV6-5 combines with J gene TRBJ2-2, with 10 bases that match TRBD2. Per the germline V gene, CDR1 is MNHEY and CDR2 is SVGAGI. The CDR3 has 16 residues. V was clipped by 0 bases and J by 3 bases; unmatched bases: 1. The chain's CDR3 is CASSYSLAGDTGELFF. CDR3 DNA sequence: TGTGCCAGCAGTTACTCCCTAGCGGGAGACACCGGGGAGCTGTTTTTT.

The chain recombines TRBV27 with TRBJ2-1, with a possible D match to TRBD2 (6 bases). Germline V gives CDR1 MNHEY, CDR2 SMNVEV (reference sequence). V lost 6 bases and J lost 7, with 13 bases in between. This CDR3 spans 13 amino acids. The CDR3 is CASRPGRGNEQFF. For the CDR3, the DNA is TGTGCCAGCAGACCCGGCCGGGGGAATGAGCAGTTCTTC.

The chain links TRBV6-5 to TRBJ2-7; D is unclear. With 2 bases removed from V and 5 bases from J, the gap between germline ends came to 19 bases. The CDR3 covers 16 residues. Per germline, CDR1 MNHEY and CDR2 SVGAGI. CDR3 loop: CASSYGTAPLENEQYF. CDR3 coding DNA: TGTGCCAGCAGTTACGGCACAGCCCCCCTAGAGAACGAGCAGTACTTC.

The rearrangement uses TRBV19 and TRBJ2-2; 10 nucleotides align to TRBD2. There are 15 residues in the CDR3. J was trimmed by 5 bases and V by 7 bases; bases with no gene match: 7. Germline values: CDR1 LNHDA, CDR2 SQIVND (reference sequence). The CDR3 DNA is TGTGCCAGTAAAGCGGGAGGGGTTGAGACCGGGGAGCTGTTTTTT. It codes for CASKAGGVETGELFF.

The gene calls are TRBV7-9 and TRBJ2-1; perhaps TRBD1 as D (6 bases). Trimming shortened V by 5 bases and J by 7 bases, and 18 bases separated the two germline ends. Germline CDR1 reads SEHNR; CDR2 reads FQNEAQ (reference sequence). This CDR3 comprises 15 residues. The CDR3 protein is CASSSLATRGNEQFF. Here the CDR3 DNA reads TGTGCCAGCAGCAGCCTTGCCACGAGGGGGAATGAGCAGTTCTTC.

The V gene is TRBV5-6, the J gene TRBJ1-5; D gene unclear. Germline CDR1 is SGHDT and CDR2 is YYEEEE. The CDR3 covers 14 residues. With 4 bases removed from V and 0 bases from J, the gap between germline ends came to 8 bases. The CDR3 DNA sequence: TGTGCCAGCAGCGTCCTAACTAGCAATCAGCCCCAGCATTTT. It encodes CASSVLTSNQPQHF.

This chain joins TRBV7-8 and TRBJ2-7; 7 bases line up with TRBD1. V lost 5 bases to trimming and J lost 0 bases; unmatched junction nucleotides: 1. Germline V gene lookup returns CDR1 SGHVS and CDR2 FQNEAQ. The CDR3 covers 13 residues. The CDR3 coding sequence is TGTGCCAGCAGCGAGGGGGCCTCCTACGAGCAGTACTTC. This gives the protein CASSEGASYEQYF.

This clone showed up just once. V gene TRBV9 combines with J gene TRBJ1-2; no definite D call. The germline V and J ends were trimmed by 0 bases and 4 bases, with 13 bases remaining between them. The CDR3 covers 15 residues. Germline-derived CDR1 and CDR2 are SGDLS and YYNGEE. CDR3 sequence: CASSVAGATGYGYTF. Here the CDR3 DNA reads TGTGCCAGCAGCGTAGCGGGAGCTACGGGCTATGGCTACACCTTC.